The source of this T cell receptor beta chain is a study of T-cell reconstitution after alpha-beta-depleted transplantation in children. Trimming took 0 bases from V and 5 from J, leaving 11 bases between them. Per germline, CDR1 SGHRS and CDR2 YFSETQ. The CDR3 is made up of 15 amino acids. This clonotype showed up many times. The authors prepared the TCRbeta library with unique molecular identifiers. In TCRdb, the PCR reads were re-called with MiXCR into one record per CDR3 protein. In the table there are approximately 240,000 distinct CDR3 sequences, 9% to 10% of which are singletons. The clonotype comes from a human donor who donated a stem cell graft to a child with SCID. The sample in question was PBMCs from the stem cell graft donor, obtained from the stem cell graft. The rearrangement links TRBV5-1 to TRBJ2-2, with TRBD2 as a possible D gene (6 bases). The CDR3 DNA reads TGCGCCAGCAGCTTGGCCGGGACTCAAACCGGGGAGCTGTTTTTT. Translated, it gives CASSLAGTQTGELFF.